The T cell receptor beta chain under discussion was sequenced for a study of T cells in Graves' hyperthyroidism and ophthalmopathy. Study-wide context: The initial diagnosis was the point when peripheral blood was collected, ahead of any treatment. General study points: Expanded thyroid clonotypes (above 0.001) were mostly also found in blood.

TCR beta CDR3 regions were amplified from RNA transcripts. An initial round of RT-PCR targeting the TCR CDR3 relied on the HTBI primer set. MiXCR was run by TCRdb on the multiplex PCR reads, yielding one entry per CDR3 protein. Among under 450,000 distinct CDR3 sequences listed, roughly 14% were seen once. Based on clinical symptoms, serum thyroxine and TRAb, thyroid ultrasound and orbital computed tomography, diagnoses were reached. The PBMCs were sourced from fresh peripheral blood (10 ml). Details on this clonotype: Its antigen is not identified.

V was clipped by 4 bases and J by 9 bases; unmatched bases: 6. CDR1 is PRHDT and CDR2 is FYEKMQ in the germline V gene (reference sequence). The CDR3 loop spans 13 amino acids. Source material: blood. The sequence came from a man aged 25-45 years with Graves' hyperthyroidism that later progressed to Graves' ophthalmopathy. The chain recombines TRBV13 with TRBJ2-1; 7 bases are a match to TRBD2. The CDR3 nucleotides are TGTGCCAGCAGCTCCCCCCCGGGGGGTGAGCAGTTCTTC. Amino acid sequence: CASSSPPGGEQFF.